This T cell receptor beta chain derives from a study of cytomegalovirus exposure and HLA in healthy donors. The protocol was immunoSEQ multiplex PCR, while the TCRdb copy is restricted to in-frame clones and leaves out a portion. This sample has around 300,000 clones, with roughly 86% found just once. Of note for this clone: Its matching antigen is unknown.

The CDR3 runs 15 residues. V trimming: 4 bases; J trimming: 5 bases; junction bases outside the gene matches: 6. Germline CDR1 reads SGHRS; CDR2 reads YFSETQ. Study findings and constraints: The tendency of first-cohort TCR clusters to co-occur in the 130 or so validation repertoires was identified by a subsequent analysis. The study recorded 150 to 200 TCR beta chains that were cytomegalovirus-associated. Confirmation was obtained in vitro that a few CMV-associated chains are specific for CMV antigens. With high specificity and sensitivity, the classifier reportedly diagnosed cytomegalovirus status.

The sequence was collected from a man aged 25 to 45 in good health and CMV-seronegative. Material: PBMCs. The rearrangement links TRBV5-1 to TRBJ1-1, with 12 bases matching TRBD1. The CDR3 loop is CASSPRDRGLTEAFF. CDR3 bases: TGCGCCAGCAGCCCCCGGGACAGGGGGCTGACTGAAGCTTTCTTT.